This T cell receptor beta chain originates from a study of patients and donors after allogeneic stem cell transplantation. This clonotype turned up a few times. V shed 3 bases, J shed 2 bases, and the junction held 7 bases outside the gene matches. CDR1 and CDR2 (germline): ENHRY, SYGVKD. The CDR3 is made up of 15 amino acids. TCRdb passed the RT-PCR reads through MiXCR, listing each CDR3 protein once. The sample carries about 960,000 distinct CDR3 sequences, roughly 18% recorded once. The gene calls are TRBV10-3 and TRBJ2-7; 7 nucleotides align to TRBD1. The sequencing input was blood, either unsorted or a sorted T cell fraction (not recorded which). The receptor was isolated from a human donor who was either an allogeneic HSCT recipient or a stem cell or donor lymphocyte infusion donor (not recorded which). It is not recorded whose cells these are; they may come from a transplant donor. The CDR3 loop reads CAISDAVQGAYEQYF. DNA of the CDR3: TGTGCCATCAGTGACGCTGTGCAGGGGGCCTACGAGCAGTACTTC.